This T cell receptor beta chain was captured by sequencing in a study of human T cells and chemical hapten exposure. Study-wide background: Donors were sensitized with 2% DPC on the upper inner arm.

Unique molecular identifiers were linked by the library to individual cDNA molecules. In TCRdb, the RACE reads were re-called with MiXCR into one record per CDR3 protein. The data show 130,000 or so distinct CDR3 sequences, 10% to 12% seen once. Specified time point: patch test 3, about 24 weeks after DPC sensitization. As for treatment: therapeutic diphenylcyclopropenone sensitization with weekly scalp DPC. Phlebotomy was performed prior to application of every patch test. CDR3 length: 12 amino acids. Trimming stripped 0 bases from V and 10 bases from J, with 10 bases between. In germline, CDR1 is DFQATT, CDR2 SNEGSKA (reference sequence). This clonotype was observed many times.

This receptor was obtained from a woman between 45 and 60 years old with alopecia areata. Some clones in this sample may be carry-over from other donors' samples. The specimen comprised whole blood, sampled in connection with sensitization to the hapten diphenylcyclopropenone (DPC). V usage is TRBV20-1 and J usage is TRBJ2-1; D remains unclear. The CDR3, as DNA: TGCAGTGCTAGAGAATTCCGGGTGGAGCAGTTCTTC. Translation gives CSAREFRVEQFF.